These 10 T cell receptor beta chains came from one sample sequenced in a study of blood T cell repertoires in COVID-19. Sequencing used immunoSEQ multiplex PCR; TCRdb keeps in-frame clones, though not all of them. Of over 250,000 clones detected, around 87% appear once; the ten largest clones hold about 2.5%. Sequencing was performed on peripheral blood. The receptor source for this set is a woman in her forties or fifties with acute or convalescent COVID-19.

In DNA form, the CDR3 reads TGCAGTGCTAGAGGTTTGGGGGGAGCTTTCTTT. It translates to CSARGLGGAFF. V is TRBV20-1 and J is TRBJ1-1; a possible D gene is TRBD1 (5 bases). There are 11 residues in the CDR3. V was pared by 1 base and J by 10 bases, with 10 bases between. Germline lookup yields CDR1 DFQATT and CDR2 SNEGSKA (reference sequence).

The chain combines TRBV5-1 with TRBJ2-1; TRBD2 agrees at 10 bases. The CDR3 has 16 amino acids. Germline CDR1 is SGHRS and CDR2 is YFSETQ. Germline trimming cut 3 bases from V and 3 bases from J; bases unmatched to any gene: 6. CDR3 in DNA: TGCGCCAGCAGCTCGGCTAGCGGGAGCTACTACAATGAGCAGTTCTTC. Translating gives CASSSASGSYYNEQFF.

The rearrangement uses TRBV29-1 and TRBJ1-2; no definite D call. Trimming took 5 bases from V and 8 from J, leaving 27 bases between them. Germline V gives CDR1 SQVTM, CDR2 ANQGSEA. CDR3 length: 16 residues. The CDR3 spells CSVPPGRGSPVKGYTF. CDR3 in DNA: TGCAGCGTTCCCCCCGGGCGGGGAAGCCCCGTGAAAGGCTACACCTTC.

The chain carries TRBV4-2 and TRBJ2-2; possible D gene TRBD1, 6 bases. This CDR3 comprises 18 residues. Germline V lookup: CDR1 LGHNA, CDR2 YNFKEQ. Deletions cut 0 bases from V and 0 bases from J, with 14 bases between. The CDR3 sequence: CASSQEGPDRANTGELFF. The CDR3 DNA reads as TGTGCCAGCAGCCAAGAAGGTCCGGACAGAGCGAACACCGGGGAGCTGTTTTTT.

The J gene is TRBJ1-4, the V gene TRBV28, with a tentative D call TRBD1 (5 bases). CDR1 and CDR2 from the germline V gene are MDHEN and SYDVKM. This CDR3 is 16 amino acids long. The ends were cut back, 1 base at V and 7 bases at J, with 16 bases in the middle. Here the CDR3 reads CASSLSGGVKSEKLFF. CDR3 nucleotide sequence: TGTGCCAGCAGTTTATCGGGGGGGGTTAAGAGTGAAAAACTGTTTTTT.

The chain employs TRBV10-3 and TRBJ2-1; D is perhaps TRBD1 (5 bases). The CDR3 runs to 19 residues. V lost 2 bases and J lost 6, with 26 bases in between. CDR1 ENHRY and CDR2 SYGVKD come from the germline V gene. As DNA, the CDR3 is TGTGCCATCAGTGAGCCTAAACTACTTCTAGGGGCTGAGAGCAATGAGCAGTTCTTC. It is translated as CAISEPKLLLGAESNEQFF.

The CDR3 nucleotides are TGTGCCAGCAGCCCCTCTAGCGGTCTTAAATACGAGCAGTACTTC. As protein: CASSPSSGLKYEQYF. The chain joins TRBV5-8 to TRBJ2-7; 7 positions agree with TRBD2. V trimming: 4 bases; J trimming: 4 bases; junction bases outside the gene matches: 11. The length of the CDR3 is 15 residues. Germline assignment: CDR1 SGHTS and CDR2 YDEGEE.

The chain combines TRBV14 with TRBJ2-5; TRBD1 aligns across 7 bases. CDR1 SGHDN and CDR2 FVKESK come from the germline V gene. The ends lost 4 bases at V and 1 base at J; junction bases unmatched: 3. The CDR3 has 14 amino acids. CDR3 nucleotide sequence: TGTGCCAGCAGCCCCCGGACAGGCCAAGAGACCCAGTACTTC. Translating gives CASSPRTGQETQYF.

The chain links TRBV10-2 to TRBJ1-2; the D is unclear. The CDR3 spans 15 residues. Between the trimmed V and J ends, which lost 1 base and 6 bases, there was a span of 15 bases. Germline V gene lookup returns CDR1 WSHSY and CDR2 SAAADI. CDR3: CASSEYRVPTDGYTF. CDR3 coding DNA: TGCGCCAGCAGTGAGTACCGGGTTCCCACTGATGGCTACACCTTC.

DNA of the CDR3: TGCGCCAGCAGCTCTACAGGGACGGCCTCGGGTAAGGAGCAGTACTTC. Its translation: CASSSTGTASGKEQYF. This chain uses TRBV5-1 with TRBJ2-7; maybe TRBD1 (6 bases). The CDR3 length is 16 residues. The germline gives CDR1 SGHRS, CDR2 YFSETQ. The germline V and J ends were trimmed by 3 bases and 7 bases, with 23 bases remaining between them.